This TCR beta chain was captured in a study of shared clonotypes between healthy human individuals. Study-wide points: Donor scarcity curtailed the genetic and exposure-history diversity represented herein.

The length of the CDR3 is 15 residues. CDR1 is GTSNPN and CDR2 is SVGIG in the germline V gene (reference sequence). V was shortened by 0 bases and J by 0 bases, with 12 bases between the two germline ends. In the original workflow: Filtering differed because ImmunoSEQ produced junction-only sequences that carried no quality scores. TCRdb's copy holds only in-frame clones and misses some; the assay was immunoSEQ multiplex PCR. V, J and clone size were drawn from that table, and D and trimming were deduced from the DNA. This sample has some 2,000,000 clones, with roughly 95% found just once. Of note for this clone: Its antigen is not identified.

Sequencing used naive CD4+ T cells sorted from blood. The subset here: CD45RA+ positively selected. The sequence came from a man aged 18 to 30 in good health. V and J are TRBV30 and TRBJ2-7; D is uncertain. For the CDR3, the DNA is TGTGCCTGGAGTGTACTGGGTAGTTTCTCCTACGAGCAGTACTTC. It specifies CAWSVLGSFSYEQYF.